A single T cell receptor (beta chain) is shown here with its context. Its antigen is unknown. This record comes from a study of shared clonotypes between healthy human individuals. For the study at large: The study enrolled two women and three men aged 18 to 49.

This CDR3 has 15 amino acids. Germline assignment: CDR1 SGHRS and CDR2 YFSETQ. V was pared by 2 bases and J by 8 bases, with 7 bases of the junction left unmatched. Study-wide results and caveats: Among non-shared clonotypes, generation probabilities were lower than among those shared by all four donors.

Source study methods: ImmunoSEQ gave junction-only sequences without quality scores, so filtering differed. Data came from immunoSEQ multiplex PCR; TCRdb stores just in-frame clones and leaves some out. V and J calls and clone size are as listed in that table; D and trimming were resolved from the DNA. The sample shows approximately 2.1 million clones, roughly 93% of them seen only once. The donors were adults (healthy and HIV-negative) with no recent acute infections or vaccinations. The chain joins TRBV5-1 to TRBJ2-4, with TRBD1 identical over 10 bases. Sample: naive CD4+ T cells from PBMCs. The subset is: CD45RA+ positively selected. The TCR was taken from a man between 18 and 29 years old in good health. Some clones in this sample may be carry-over from other donors' samples. Written as DNA, the CDR3 is TGCGCCAGCAGCTTCCAGACAGGGGGCTGGGACATTCAGTACTTC. Protein: CASSFQTGGWDIQYF.